This T cell receptor beta chain was found in a study of CD8 T cells in Susac syndrome. On the study more broadly: Patients with Susac syndrome were therapy-naive, treated with corticosteroids, or treated with intravenous immunoglobulin alone when blood was collected.

The CDR3 has 13 amino acids. Deletions cut 2 bases from V and 6 bases from J, with 7 bases between. The germline gives CDR1 MNHEY, CDR2 SVGAGI. Negative isolation yielded CD4+ and CD8+ T cells, and FACS enriched TEMRA cells. With random hexamers, reverse transcription was performed on about 0.5 to 1 ug of RNA. TCRdb itself ran the immunoSEQ multiplex PCR reads through MiXCR, one entry per CDR3 protein. Counted here are some 150,000 distinct CDR3 sequences, around 96% occurring once; the ten biggest clones make up about 0.17%. The receptor's source is a human donor with Susac syndrome. The V and J genes are TRBV6-5 and TRBJ2-2; D gene uncertain. The sequenced sample consisted of CD4+ T cells from PBMCs. DNA of the CDR3: TGTGCCAGCAGTTACCGGCCTTCCGGGGAGCTGTTTTTT. This translates into CASSYRPSGELFF.